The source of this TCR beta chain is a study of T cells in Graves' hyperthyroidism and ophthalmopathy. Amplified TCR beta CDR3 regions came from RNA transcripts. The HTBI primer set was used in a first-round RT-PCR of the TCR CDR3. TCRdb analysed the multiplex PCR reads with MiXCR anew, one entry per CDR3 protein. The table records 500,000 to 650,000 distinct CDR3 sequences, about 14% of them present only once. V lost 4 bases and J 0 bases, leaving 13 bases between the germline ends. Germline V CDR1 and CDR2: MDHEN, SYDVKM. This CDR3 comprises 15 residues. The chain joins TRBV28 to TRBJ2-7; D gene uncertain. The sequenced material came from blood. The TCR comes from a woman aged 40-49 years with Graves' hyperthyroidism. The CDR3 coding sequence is TGTGCCAGCAGTTCGACCTGGCAGGTCTCCTACGAGCAGTACTTC. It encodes CASSSTWQVSYEQYF.